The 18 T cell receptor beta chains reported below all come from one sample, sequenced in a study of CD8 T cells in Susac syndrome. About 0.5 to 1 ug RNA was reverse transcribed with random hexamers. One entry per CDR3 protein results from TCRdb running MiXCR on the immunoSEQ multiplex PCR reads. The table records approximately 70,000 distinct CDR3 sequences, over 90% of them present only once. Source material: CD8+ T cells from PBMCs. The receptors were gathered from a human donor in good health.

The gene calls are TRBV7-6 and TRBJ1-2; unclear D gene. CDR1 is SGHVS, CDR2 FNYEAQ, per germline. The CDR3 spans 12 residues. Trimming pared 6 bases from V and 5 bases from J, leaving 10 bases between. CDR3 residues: CASSQLDYGYTF. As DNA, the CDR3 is TGTGCCAGCAGTCAGTTAGATTATGGCTACACCTTC. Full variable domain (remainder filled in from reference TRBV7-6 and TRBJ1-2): GAGVSQSPRYKVTKRGQDVALRCDPISGHVSLYWYRQALGQGPEFLTYFNYEAQQDKSGLPNDRFSAERPEGSISTLTIQRTEQRDSAMYRCASSQLDYGYTFGSGTRLTVV.

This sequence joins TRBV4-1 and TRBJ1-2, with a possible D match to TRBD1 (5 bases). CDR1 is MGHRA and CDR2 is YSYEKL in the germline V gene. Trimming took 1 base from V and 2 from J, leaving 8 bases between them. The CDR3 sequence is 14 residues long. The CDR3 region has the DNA TGCGCCAGCAGCCAAGCAAGGGGAAACTATGGCTACACCTTC. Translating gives CASSQARGNYGYTF.

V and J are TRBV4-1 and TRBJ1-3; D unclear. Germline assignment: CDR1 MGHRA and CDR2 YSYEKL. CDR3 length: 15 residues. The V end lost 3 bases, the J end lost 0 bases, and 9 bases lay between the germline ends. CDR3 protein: CASSQTLSSGNTIYF. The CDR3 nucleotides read TGCGCCAGCAGCCAGACCCTTAGCTCTGGAAACACCATATATTTT.

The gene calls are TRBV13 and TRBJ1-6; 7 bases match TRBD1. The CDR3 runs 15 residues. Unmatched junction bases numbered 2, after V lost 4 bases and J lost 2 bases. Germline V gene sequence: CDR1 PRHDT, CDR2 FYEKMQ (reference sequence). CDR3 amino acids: CASSSTGAYNSPLHF. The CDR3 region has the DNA TGTGCCAGCAGCTCAACAGGGGCCTATAATTCACCCCTCCACTTT.

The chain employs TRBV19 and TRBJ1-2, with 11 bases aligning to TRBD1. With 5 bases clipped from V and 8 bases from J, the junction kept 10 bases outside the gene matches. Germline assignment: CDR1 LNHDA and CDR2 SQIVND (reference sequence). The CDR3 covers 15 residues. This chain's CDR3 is CASSPGQGVISGYTF. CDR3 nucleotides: TGTGCCAGTAGTCCGGGACAGGGGGTCATATCGGGCTACACCTTC.

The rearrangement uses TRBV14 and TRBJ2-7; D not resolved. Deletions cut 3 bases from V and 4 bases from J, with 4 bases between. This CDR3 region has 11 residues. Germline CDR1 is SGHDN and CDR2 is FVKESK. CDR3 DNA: TGTGCCAGCAGCCAGGGGTACGAGCAGTACTTC. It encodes CASSQGYEQYF.

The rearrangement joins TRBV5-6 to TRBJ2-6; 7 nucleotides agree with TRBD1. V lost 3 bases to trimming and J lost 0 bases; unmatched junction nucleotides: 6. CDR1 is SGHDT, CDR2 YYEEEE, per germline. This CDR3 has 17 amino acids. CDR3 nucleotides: TGTGCCAGCAGCTGGGGTGGGACAGCCTCTGGGGCCAACGTCCTGACTTTC. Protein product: CASSWGGTASGANVLTF.

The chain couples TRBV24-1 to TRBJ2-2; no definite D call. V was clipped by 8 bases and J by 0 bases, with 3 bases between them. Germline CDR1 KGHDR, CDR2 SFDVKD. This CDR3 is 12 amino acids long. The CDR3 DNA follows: TGTGCCACCAAATCGAACACCGGGGAGCTGTTTTTT. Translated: CATKSNTGELFF.

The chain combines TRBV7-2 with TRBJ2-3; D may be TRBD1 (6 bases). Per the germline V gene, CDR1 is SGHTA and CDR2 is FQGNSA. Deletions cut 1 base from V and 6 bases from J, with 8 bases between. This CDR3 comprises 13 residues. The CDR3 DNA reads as TGTGCCAGCAGCTTAGTGCAGGGGGATACGCAGTATTTT. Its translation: CASSLVQGDTQYF.

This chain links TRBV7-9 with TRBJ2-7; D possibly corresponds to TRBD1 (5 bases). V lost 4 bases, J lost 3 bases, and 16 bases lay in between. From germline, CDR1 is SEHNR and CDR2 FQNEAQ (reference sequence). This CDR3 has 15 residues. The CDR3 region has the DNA TGTGCCAGCAGCTCGACCGACAGTCATGACTACGAGCAGTACGTC. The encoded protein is CASSSTDSHDYEQYV.

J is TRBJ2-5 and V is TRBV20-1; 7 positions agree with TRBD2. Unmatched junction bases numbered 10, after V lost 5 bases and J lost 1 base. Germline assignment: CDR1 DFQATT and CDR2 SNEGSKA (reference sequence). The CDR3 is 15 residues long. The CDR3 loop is CSAGWLAVIQETQYF. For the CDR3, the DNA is TGCAGTGCTGGTTGGCTAGCGGTGATCCAAGAGACCCAGTACTTC.

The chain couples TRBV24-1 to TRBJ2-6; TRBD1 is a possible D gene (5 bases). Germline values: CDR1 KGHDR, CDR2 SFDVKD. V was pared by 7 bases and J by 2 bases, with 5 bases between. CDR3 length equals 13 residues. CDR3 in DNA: TGTGCCACCAGGGGGCCTGGGGCCAACGTCCTGACTTTC. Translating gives CATRGPGANVLTF.

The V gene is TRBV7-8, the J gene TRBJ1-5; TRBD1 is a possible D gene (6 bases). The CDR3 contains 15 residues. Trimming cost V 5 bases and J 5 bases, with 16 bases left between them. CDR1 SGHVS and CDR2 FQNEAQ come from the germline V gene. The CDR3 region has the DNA TGTGCCAGCAGCCCCAGGACAGAGGGAGATCAGCCCCAGCATTTT. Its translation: CASSPRTEGDQPQHF.

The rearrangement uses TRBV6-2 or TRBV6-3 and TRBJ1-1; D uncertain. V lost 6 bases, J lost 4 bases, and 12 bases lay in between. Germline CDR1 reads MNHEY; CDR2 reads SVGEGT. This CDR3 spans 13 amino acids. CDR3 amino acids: CASSRGWFTEAFF. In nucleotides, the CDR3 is TGTGCCAGCAGCCGAGGGTGGTTCACTGAAGCTTTCTTT.

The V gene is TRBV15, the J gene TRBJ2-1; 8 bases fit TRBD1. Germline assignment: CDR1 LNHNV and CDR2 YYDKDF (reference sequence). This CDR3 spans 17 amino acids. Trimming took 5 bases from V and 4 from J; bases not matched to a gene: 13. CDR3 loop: CATSDGAPTGAYNEQFF. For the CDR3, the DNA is TGTGCCACCAGCGATGGGGCGCCGACAGGGGCATACAATGAGCAGTTCTTC.

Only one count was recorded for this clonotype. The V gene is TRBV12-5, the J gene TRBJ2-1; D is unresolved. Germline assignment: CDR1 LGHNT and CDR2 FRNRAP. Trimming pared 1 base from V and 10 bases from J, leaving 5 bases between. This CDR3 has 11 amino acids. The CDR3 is CASGLGLEQFF. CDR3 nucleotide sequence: TGTGCTAGTGGTTTGGGGTTAGAGCAGTTCTTC.

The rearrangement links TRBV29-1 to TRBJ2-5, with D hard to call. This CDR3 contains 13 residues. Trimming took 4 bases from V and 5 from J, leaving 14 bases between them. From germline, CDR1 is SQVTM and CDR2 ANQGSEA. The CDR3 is CSVVFPLGETQYF. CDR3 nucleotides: TGCAGCGTTGTATTTCCCCTGGGGGAGACCCAGTACTTC.

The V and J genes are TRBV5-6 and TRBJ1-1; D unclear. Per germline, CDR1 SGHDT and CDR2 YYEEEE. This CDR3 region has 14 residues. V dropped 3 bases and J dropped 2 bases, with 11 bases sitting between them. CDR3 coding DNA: TGTGCCAGCAGCTCTGACCTCTCCAACACTGAAGCTTTCTTT. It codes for CASSSDLSNTEAFF.